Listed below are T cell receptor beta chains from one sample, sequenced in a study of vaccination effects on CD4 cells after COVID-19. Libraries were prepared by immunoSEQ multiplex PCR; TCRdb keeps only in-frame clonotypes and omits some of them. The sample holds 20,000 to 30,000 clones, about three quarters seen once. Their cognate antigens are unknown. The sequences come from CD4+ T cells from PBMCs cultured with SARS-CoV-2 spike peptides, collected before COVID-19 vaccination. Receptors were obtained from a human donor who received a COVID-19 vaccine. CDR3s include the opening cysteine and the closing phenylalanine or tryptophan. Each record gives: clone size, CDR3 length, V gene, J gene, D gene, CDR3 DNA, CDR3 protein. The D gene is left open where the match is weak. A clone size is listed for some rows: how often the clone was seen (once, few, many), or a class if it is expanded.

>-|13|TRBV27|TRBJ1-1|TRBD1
TGTGCCAGCAGTTTATGGGACAGGGGGCGAGCTTTCTTT
CASSLWDRGRAFF
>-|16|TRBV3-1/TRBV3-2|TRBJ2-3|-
TGTGCCAGCAGCCAAGCCAGGGGGGGCGGGAGAGATACGCAGTATTTT
CASSQARGGGRDTQYF
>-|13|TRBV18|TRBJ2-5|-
TGTGCCAGCTCACCAGAGGGTTTAGAGACCCAGTACTTC
CASSPEGLETQYF
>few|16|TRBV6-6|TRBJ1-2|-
TGTGCCAGCAGGGGTAGCGGGGGCGCAACCTACTATGGCTACACCTTC
CASRGSGGATYYGYTF
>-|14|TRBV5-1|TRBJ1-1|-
TGCGCCAGCAGCTTGGCGTGGGGACCCACTGAAGCTTTCTTT
CASSLAWGPTEAFF
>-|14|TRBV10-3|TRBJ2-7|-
TGTGCCATCAGTGGGGGGCGGGGGAACTACGAGCAGTACTTC
CAISGGRGNYEQYF
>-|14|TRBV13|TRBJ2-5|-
TGTGCCAGCAGCTTAGACACAGGGAAGGTCACCCAGTACTTC
CASSLDTGKVTQYF
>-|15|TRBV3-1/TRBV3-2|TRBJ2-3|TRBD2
TGTGCCAGCAGCAGTAGCGGGGGTAGCACAGATACGCAGTATTTT
CASSSSGGSTDTQYF
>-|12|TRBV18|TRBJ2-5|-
TGTGCCAGCTCACCAACGGGAGGACAGGTGTACTTC
CASSPTGGQVYF
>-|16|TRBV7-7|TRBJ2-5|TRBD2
TGTGCCAGCAGCTTAGGGGGACTAGCGGCACAAGAGACCCAGTACTTC
CASSLGGLAAQETQYF
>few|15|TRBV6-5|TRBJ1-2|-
TGTGCCAGCAGTTACTCGCGACAGTCTAACTATGGCTACACCTTC
CASSYSRQSNYGYTF
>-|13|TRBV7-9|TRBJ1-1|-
TGTGCCAGCAGCAAGCAGTTGAACACTGAAGCTTTCTTT
CASSKQLNTEAFF
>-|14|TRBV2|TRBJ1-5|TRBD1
TGTGCCAGCAGTCGCGACAGGGAGGATCAGCCCCAGCATTTT
CASSRDREDQPQHF
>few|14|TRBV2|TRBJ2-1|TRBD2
TGTGCCAGCAGGGAAACTAGCGGGCGCAATGAGCAGTTCTTC
CASRETSGRNEQFF
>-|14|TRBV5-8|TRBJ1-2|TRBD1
TGTGCCAGCAGCTCCACGGGACAGCTCTATGGCTACACCTTC
CASSSTGQLYGYTF
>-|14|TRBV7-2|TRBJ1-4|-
TGTGCCAGCAGCGCACGTCGGATCAGTGAAAAACTGTTTTTT
CASSARRISEKLFF
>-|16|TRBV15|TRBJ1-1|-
TGTGCCACCAGCATATCCCTCTGGTCAGGGAACACTGAAGCTTTCTTT
CATSISLWSGNTEAFF
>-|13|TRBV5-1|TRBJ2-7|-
TGCGCCAGCAGCTTCTCTGGGGGTCTCGAGCAGTACTTC
CASSFSGGLEQYF
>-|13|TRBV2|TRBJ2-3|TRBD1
TGTGCCAGCAAGGGGACAGGGTCAGATACGCAGTATTTT
CASKGTGSDTQYF
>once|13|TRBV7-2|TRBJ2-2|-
TGTGCCAGCAACCTGGACTTTACCGGGGAGCTGTTTTTT
CASNLDFTGELFF
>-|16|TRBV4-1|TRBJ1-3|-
TGCGCCAGCAGCCAACCAGGGGTCGGCGGTGGAAACACCATATATTTT
CASSQPGVGGGNTIYF
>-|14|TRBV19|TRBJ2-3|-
TGTGCCAGTAGCACCAGCGTTACCCCAGATACGCAGTATTTT
CASSTSVTPDTQYF
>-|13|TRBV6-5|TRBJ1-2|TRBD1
TGTGCCAGCAGTTACGACAGGGGATATGGCTACACCTTC
CASSYDRGYGYTF
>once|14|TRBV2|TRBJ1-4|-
TGTGCCAGCAGGAGGGGGAGAGGGAATGAAAAACTGTTTTTT
CASRRGRGNEKLFF
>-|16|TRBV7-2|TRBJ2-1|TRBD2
TGTGCCAGCAGCCAGTTCCCCGGGACTAGTTTCAATGAGCAGTTCTTC
CASSQFPGTSFNEQFF
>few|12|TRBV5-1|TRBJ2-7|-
TGCGCCAGCAGCTCAGACAACTACGAGCAGTACTTC
CASSSDNYEQYF
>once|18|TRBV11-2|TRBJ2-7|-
TGTGCCAGCAGCTCAATAAGGGGACAAACTGGAAGGAGTGACGAGCAGTACTTC
CASSSIRGQTGRSDEQYF
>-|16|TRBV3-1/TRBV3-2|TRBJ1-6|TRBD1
TGTGCCAGCAGCCCCTCGGACAGGGACGGTAGTTCACCCCTCCACTTT
CASSPSDRDGSSPLHF
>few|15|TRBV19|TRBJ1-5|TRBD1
TGTGCCAGTAGTGACAGGGGATCGGGCAATCAGCCCCAGCATTTT
CASSDRGSGNQPQHF
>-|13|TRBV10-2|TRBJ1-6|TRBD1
TGCGCCAGCAGTGGGACAGGGAATTCACCCCTCCACTTT
CASSGTGNSPLHF
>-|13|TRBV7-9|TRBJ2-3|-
TGTGCCAGCAGCCCGTACAACACAGATACGCAGTATTTT
CASSPYNTDTQYF
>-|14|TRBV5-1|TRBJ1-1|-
TGCGCCAGCAGCTTGGGGTTCGGGGTCACTGAAGCTTTCTTT
CASSLGFGVTEAFF
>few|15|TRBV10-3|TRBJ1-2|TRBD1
TGTGCCATCAGTGAACCCCAGACAGGGATAAACGGCTACACCTTC
CAISEPQTGINGYTF
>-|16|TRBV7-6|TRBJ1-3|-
TGTGCCAGCAGCCTCAGGTGGGCGGGAACTGGAAACACCATATATTTT
CASSLRWAGTGNTIYF
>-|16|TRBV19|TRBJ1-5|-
TGTGCCAGTAGTATTTCCGGGCCGGGGGGCTATCAGCCCCAGCATTTT
CASSISGPGGYQPQHF
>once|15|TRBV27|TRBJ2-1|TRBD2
TGTGCCAGCAGTTTATCGCTAGCGGGGCCCAATGAGCAGTTCTTC
CASSLSLAGPNEQFF
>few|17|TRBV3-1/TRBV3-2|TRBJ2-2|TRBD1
TGTGCCAGCAGCCAATTCCCCGGGACAGGGGATACCGGGGAGCTGTTTTTT
CASSQFPGTGDTGELFF
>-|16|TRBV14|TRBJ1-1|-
TGTGCCAGCAGCCCACCGGGACTCTTCATTAACACTGAAGCTTTCTTT
CASSPPGLFINTEAFF
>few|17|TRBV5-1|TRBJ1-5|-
TGCGCCAGCAGCTTGGGATACCCACATGGTACGGTTCAGCCCCAGCATTTT
CASSLGYPHGTVQPQHF
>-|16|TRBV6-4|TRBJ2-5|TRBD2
TGTGCCATCTCATCCGGACTAGCGGGGCCAAAGGAGACCCAGTACTTC
CAISSGLAGPKETQYF